This record concerns one TCR beta chain sequence. The sample originates from a study of blood T cell repertoires in COVID-19. Study context: Researchers got acute and convalescent COVID-19 samples from the United States, Italy and Spain.

Per the study methods: Estimation of nucleated cell counts was performed using reference gene primer amplification. The protocol was immunoSEQ multiplex PCR, while the TCRdb copy is restricted to in-frame clones and leaves out a portion. V, J and clone size derive from that table, while D and trimming were established from the DNA sequence. The repertoire holds tens of thousands of clones, with around 80% as singletons. The V gene lost 5 bases and the J gene lost 7 bases, with 15 bases spanning the gap. Germline V gives CDR1 SGHAT, CDR2 FQNNGV. This CDR3 region has 14 residues. V is TRBV11-2 and J is TRBJ2-1; D is undetermined. The specimen sequenced was peripheral blood. This clonotype originated in a human donor in a cohort sampled during active COVID-19. The CDR3 bases are TGTGCCAGCAGCACCGAAAGATTGAGGAATGAGCAGTTCTTC. Amino acid sequence: CASSTERLRNEQFF.